The next 10 T cell receptor beta chains were all read from a single sample in a study of T cell repertoires in cytomegalovirus infection. Their specific antigens are unknown. TCRdb recomputed calls from the reads with MiXCR, one row per CDR3 protein. The sample has 900,000 to 950,000 distinct CDR3 sequences, 30% to 40% seen once. This sample comprised cultured CD8+ T cells from PBMCs, obtained from culture after CMV antigen stimulation. All receptors come from a human donor in good health (CMV status not recorded). Some clones in this sample may be carry-over from other donors' samples.

This clonotype was detected a few times. The chain recombines TRBV5-5 with TRBJ1-5; 8 bases match TRBD1. There are 16 residues in the CDR3. Germline V CDR1 and CDR2: SGHKS, YYEKEE (reference sequence). The J segment lost 0 bases and the V segment lost 4 bases, leaving 6 bases of the junction unmatched. The CDR3 loop reads CASSPGQVYSNQPQHF. The CDR3 DNA is TGTGCCAGCAGCCCGGGACAGGTTTATAGCAATCAGCCCCAGCATTTT.

This clonotype was observed a handful of times. This rearrangement joins TRBV7-6 to TRBJ2-1, with D hard to call. The CDR3 is 15 amino acids. With 3 bases removed from V and 0 bases from J, the gap between germline ends came to 9 bases. Germline CDR1 is SGHVS and CDR2 is FNYEAQ. The CDR3 loop is CASSFLQSSYNEQFF. The CDR3 DNA sequence: TGTGCCAGCAGCTTCCTACAGAGCTCCTACAATGAGCAGTTCTTC.

This clonotype was recorded at least ten times. This rearrangement joins TRBV11-2 to TRBJ2-5; D perhaps matches TRBD2 (5 bases). Trimming stripped 5 bases from V and 6 bases from J, with 13 bases between. There are 13 residues in the CDR3. Per germline, CDR1 SGHAT and CDR2 FQNNGV. The CDR3 sequence is CASSPSTGKTQYF. The CDR3 DNA sequence: TGTGCCAGCAGCCCTTCTACCGGGAAGACCCAGTACTTC.

This chain links TRBV3-1 with TRBJ2-1; D might be TRBD2 (6 bases). CDR1 and CDR2 from the germline V gene are LGHDT and YNNKEL (reference sequence). Trimming removed 0 bases at V and 0 bases at J, with 9 bases between. The CDR3 has 16 residues. The chain's CDR3 is CASSQDETSSYNEQFF. CDR3 sequence (DNA): TGTGCCAGCAGCCAAGATGAGACTAGCTCCTACAATGAGCAGTTCTTC.

This clonotype was picked up many times. This chain connects TRBV7-2 to TRBJ2-7; D ambiguous. The V end lost 0 bases, the J end lost 2 bases, and 5 bases lay between the germline ends. The CDR3 length is 13 residues. Germline lookup yields CDR1 SGHTA and CDR2 FQGNSA. The CDR3 region is CASSLADTYEQYV. For the CDR3, the DNA is TGTGCCAGCAGCTTAGCGGATACCTACGAGCAGTACGTC.

The chain recombines TRBV6-6 with TRBJ2-1; TRBD2 matches 8 bases. Trimming took 4 bases from V and 5 from J; bases not matched to a gene: 7. The CDR3 is made up of 15 amino acids. Germline V lookup: CDR1 MNHNY, CDR2 SVGAGI (reference sequence). The CDR3 DNA is TGTGCCAGCAGTTCCAGCGGGGGTATCAACAATGAGCAGTTCTTC. This gives the protein CASSSSGGINNEQFF.

This clonotype was seen only a few times. This chain joins TRBV13 and TRBJ1-1; TRBD1 is a possible D gene (5 bases). Germline CDR1 is PRHDT and CDR2 is FYEKMQ (reference sequence). This CDR3 is 16 amino acids long. V lost 3 bases, J lost 0 bases, and 14 bases lay in between. The CDR3 sequence: CASSFRTTGLNTEAFF. CDR3 coding DNA: TGTGCCAGCAGCTTCAGAACCACAGGATTGAACACTGAAGCTTTCTTT.

This clonotype has ten or more counts. This chain joins TRBV7-2 and TRBJ2-1; 14 bases line up with TRBD2. The CDR3 covers 14 residues. Germline CDR1 and CDR2: SGHTA and FQGNSA. V lost 6 bases to trimming and J lost 10 bases; unmatched junction nucleotides: 5. This chain's CDR3 is CASSSGLAGAEQFF. In DNA, the CDR3 is TGTGCCAGCAGTTCGGGACTAGCGGGGGCCGAGCAGTTCTTC.

This chain links TRBV6-1 with TRBJ1-2, with a weak D call TRBD1 (5 bases). Trimming removed 4 bases from V and 10 bases from J, with 16 bases in between. CDR1 and CDR2 (germline): MNHNS, SASEGT. The CDR3 spans 13 residues. The CDR3 DNA sequence: TGTGCCAGCAGTGCGACAGAGACCAACGACTACACCTTC. This translates into CASSATETNDYTF.

Only a few counts were recorded for this clonotype. The rearrangement links TRBV6-1 to TRBJ1-5; TRBD1 agrees at 7 bases. Looked up from germline, CDR1 is MNHNS and CDR2 is SASEGT. V lost 3 bases and J lost 5; bases outside the gene matches: 10. The CDR3 is made up of 16 amino acids. The CDR3: CASSEYVGDSYQPQHF. CDR3 DNA: TGTGCCAGCAGTGAGTACGTGGGGGACAGTTATCAGCCCCAGCATTTT.